The TCR beta chain under discussion was sequenced for a study of T cells in tuberculosis. CDR3 size: 14 residues. Trimming left V 0 bases short and J 5 bases short, with 9 bases between. Per germline, CDR1 SGHDT and CDR2 YYEEEE. This clone is a singleton in its sample. Generated by immunoSEQ multiplex PCR, the TCRdb table keeps only in-frame clones and is missing some. Among over 25,000 clones listed, about 95% were seen once. The sequenced material came from PBMCs. This chain uses TRBV5-6 with TRBJ1-3; D may be TRBD1 (5 bases). The TCR was taken from a donor between 10 and 35 years old with latent tuberculosis or without tuberculosis infection. CDR3 residues: CASSLAGFRNTIYF. The CDR3 bases are TGTGCCAGCAGCTTGGCAGGGTTCAGAAACACCATATATTTT.